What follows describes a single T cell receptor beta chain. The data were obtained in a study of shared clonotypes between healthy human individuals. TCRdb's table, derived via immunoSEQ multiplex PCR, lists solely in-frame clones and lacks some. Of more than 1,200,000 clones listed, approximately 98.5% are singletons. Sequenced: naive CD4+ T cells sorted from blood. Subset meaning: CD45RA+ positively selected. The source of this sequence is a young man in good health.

This CDR3 reads CASSYSLGNEQFF. The CDR3, as DNA: TGTGCCAGCAGTTACTCGTTGGGAAATGAGCAGTTCTTC. J is TRBJ2-1 and V is TRBV6-6; D not resolved. From germline, CDR1 is MNHNY and CDR2 SVGAGI (reference sequence). V dropped 0 bases and J dropped 7 bases, with 7 bases sitting between them. This CDR3 region has 13 residues.